These T cell receptor beta chains were read from a single sample in a study of T cells after yellow fever vaccination. Each CDR3 protein gets one entry after TCRdb re-called the 5' RACE reads with MiXCR. Among hundreds of thousands of distinct CDR3 sequences listed, approximately 19% were seen once. Sequenced here: PBMCs, sampled before the yellow fever booster vaccination. These receptors came from a man between 18 and 29 years old who received the YFV17D yellow fever vaccine. Each CDR3 is given without its conserved first and last residue. The order of the fields is J gene, V gene, CDR3 protein.

>TRBJ1-3|TRBV7-2
ASSPPGGGNTIY
>TRBJ2-3|TRBV4-1
ASSQPVRGGKGDTQY
>TRBJ1-1|TRBV5-1
ASSQDRPNTEAF
>TRBJ1-2|TRBV20-1
SAPGQGADYGYT
>TRBJ1-5|TRBV7-8
ASSYNTGALNQPQH
>TRBJ2-5|TRBV4-2
ASSPSSGGKETQY
>TRBJ2-3|TRBV7-2
ASSSRQRETTDTQY
>TRBJ1-4|TRBV7-9
ASSQSGQLEKLF
>TRBJ2-1|TRBV5-1
ASSPVEENEQF
>TRBJ2-1|TRBV5-1
ASRSGTSLNNEQF
>TRBJ2-3|TRBV6-2/TRBV6-3
ASSYPETGVRTDTQY
>TRBJ2-2|TRBV5-6
ASTQNTGELF
>TRBJ2-2|TRBV4-2
ASSQERAGELF
>TRBJ1-1|TRBV7-9
ASSLVPTEAF
>TRBJ1-1|TRBV7-9
ASSLGQGQDTEAF
>TRBJ1-1|TRBV11-2
ASSPDRGRWAF
>TRBJ2-5|TRBV6-2/TRBV6-3
ASQDRHQMSGTQY
>TRBJ2-3|TRBV5-1
ASSVLGSADTQY
>TRBJ2-1|TRBV5-1
ASTEPPRFEQF
>TRBJ1-2|TRBV20-1
SARGIGLANYGYT
>TRBJ2-7|TRBV5-6
ASSWGQGVSYEQY
>TRBJ2-3|TRBV7-9
ASSLLTLVYTDTQY
>TRBJ1-5|TRBV6-1
AGGQGNQPQH
>TRBJ2-2|TRBV6-5
ASSSLQRGNTGELF
>TRBJ1-1|TRBV6-5
ASSYSGRLNTEAF
>TRBJ2-5|TRBV5-1
ASSHDRGWKTQY
>TRBJ2-3|TRBV20-1
SARGLAGISTDTQY
>TRBJ2-1|TRBV5-1
ASSFLPGGNEQF